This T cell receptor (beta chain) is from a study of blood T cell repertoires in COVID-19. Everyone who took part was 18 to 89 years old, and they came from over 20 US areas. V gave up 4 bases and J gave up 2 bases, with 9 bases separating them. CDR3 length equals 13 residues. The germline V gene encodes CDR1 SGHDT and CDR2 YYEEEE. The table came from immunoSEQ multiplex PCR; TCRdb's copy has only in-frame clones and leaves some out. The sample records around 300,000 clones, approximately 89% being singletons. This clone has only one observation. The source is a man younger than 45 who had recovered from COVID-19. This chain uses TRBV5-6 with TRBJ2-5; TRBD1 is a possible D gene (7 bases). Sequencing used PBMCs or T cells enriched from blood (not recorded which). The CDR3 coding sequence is TGTGCCAGCAGCCAGGGGGGACAAGAGACCCAGTACTTC. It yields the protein CASSQGGQETQYF.